These 9 T cell receptor beta chains came from one sample sequenced in a study of OX40 agonist ivuxolimab in advanced cancers. Repertoires were generated with immunoSEQ multiplex PCR, while TCRdb's copy carries only in-frame clones and drops some. The sample has fewer than 65,000 clones, approximately 80% seen once. The sample consisted of CD4+ or CD8+ T cells sorted from blood, taken in a trial of the OX40 agonist ivuxolimab. Receptors were obtained from an adult with an advanced solid tumor such as melanoma, head and neck, liver or kidney cancer.

In DNA form, the CDR3 reads TGTGCCAGCAGCTTAGCCTTAGAGACCCAGTACTTC. It yields the protein CASSLALETQYF. J is TRBJ2-5 and V is TRBV7-2; D is unresolved. The germline V and J ends were trimmed by 0 bases and 4 bases, with 3 bases remaining between them. Germline V gene lookup returns CDR1 SGHTA and CDR2 FQGNSA. This CDR3 region has 12 residues.

This clone was detected a few times. The chain combines TRBV7-8 with TRBJ2-7; 9 positions agree with TRBD2. V shed 3 bases, J shed 0 bases, and the junction held 6 bases outside the gene matches. Germline loops: CDR1 SGHVS, CDR2 FQNEAQ. The CDR3 has 16 residues. The CDR3 region has the DNA TGTGCCAGCAGCTTGACCAGCGGGAGGTCCTCCTACGAGCAGTACTTC. Its translation is CASSLTSGRSSYEQYF.

This clone was seen more than once but under ten times. The chain carries TRBV7-7 and TRBJ2-5; the D gene is possibly TRBD2 (6 bases). The CDR3 is made up of 13 amino acids. V lost 4 bases to trimming and J lost 7 bases, with 13 bases between them. Germline loops: CDR1 SSHAT, CDR2 FNYEAQ (reference sequence). The CDR3 region has the DNA TGTGCCAGCAGCTCGAGGCCGGAGGGGACCCAGTACTTC. The encoded protein is CASSSRPEGTQYF.

This clone was seen only once. The chain is built from TRBV30 and TRBJ1-4; D is uncertain. V was trimmed by 1 base and J by 7 bases, leaving 4 bases between them. Germline CDR1 reads GTSNPN; CDR2 reads SVGIG (reference sequence). This CDR3 is 11 amino acids long. For the CDR3, the DNA is TGTGCCTGGAGTGAGAGTGAAAAACTGTTTTTT. This sequence encodes CAWSESEKLFF. The full variable domain, its missing parts supplied by reference TRBV30 and TRBJ1-4, is SQTIHQWPATLVQPVGSPLSLECTVEGTSNPNLYWYRQAAGRGLQLLFYSVGIGQISSEVPQNLSASRPQDRQFILSSKKLLLSDSGFYLCAWSESEKLFFGSGTQLSVL.

J is TRBJ2-3 and V is TRBV9; 9 bases map to TRBD1. The CDR3 spans 15 residues. V shed 0 bases and J 9 bases; nucleotides not matched to a gene: 8. Germline CDR1 is SGDLS and CDR2 is YYNGEE. CDR3 amino acids: CASSVAGQGRFTQYF. Here the CDR3 DNA reads TGTGCCAGCAGCGTAGCGGGACAGGGAAGGTTCACGCAGTATTTT.

The chain links TRBV2 to TRBJ2-4; D possibly corresponds to TRBD1 (5 bases). The V gene lost 8 bases and the J gene lost 8 bases, with 13 bases spanning the gap. The germline CDR1 and CDR2 sequences are SNHLY and FYNNEI. The CDR3 totals 12 residues. The CDR3 coding sequence is TGTGCCAGCCGGCAGGGTGACTACATTCAGTACTTC. Translation: CASRQGDYIQYF.

The V call is TRBV25-1, the J call TRBJ2-5, with 7 bases identical to TRBD1. The CDR3 totals 13 residues. J gave up 0 bases and V 6 bases, and 1 base lay outside the gene matches. CDR1 and CDR2 from the germline V gene are MGHDK and SYGVNS. CDR3 DNA: TGTGCCAGCAGGGACAGGAACCAAGAGACCCAGTACTTC. The encoded protein is CASRDRNQETQYF.

V usage is TRBV10-3 and J usage is TRBJ2-7; 8 bases line up with TRBD2. This CDR3 comprises 14 residues. Germline V gene lookup returns CDR1 ENHRY and CDR2 SYGVKD. J gave up 3 bases and V 4 bases, and 5 bases lay outside the gene matches. The CDR3 DNA reads as TGTGCCATCAGTGGGGGACTAGGGTACTACGAGCAGTACTTC. Translated, it gives CAISGGLGYYEQYF.

The chain couples TRBV5-1 to TRBJ2-2; the match to TRBD1 covers 8 bases. Germline V gene sequence: CDR1 SGHRS, CDR2 YFSETQ. CDR3 length: 15 amino acids. Trimming took 6 bases from V and 0 from J; bases not matched to a gene: 4. CDR3 sequence: CASMSGQANTGELFF. CDR3 DNA sequence: TGCGCCAGCATGTCGGGACAGGCGAACACCGGGGAGCTGTTTTTT.